This T cell receptor (beta chain) was identified during a study of blood T cell repertoires in COVID-19. The Seattle patients, enrolled during active infection, were followed longitudinally. The V end was cut by 5 bases, the J end by 3 bases, with 10 bases between. Per germline, CDR1 MNHEY and CDR2 SVGAGI. The CDR3 contains 13 residues. Authors' methods: How many nucleated cells were present was estimated from reference gene primer amplification. The protocol was immunoSEQ multiplex PCR, while the TCRdb copy is restricted to in-frame clones and leaves out a portion. The D gene and trimming were derived from the DNA, and the V and J assignments and clone size from that table. The sample records fewer than 300,000 clones, approximately 93% being singletons.

The sequence came from a woman in her 30s with COVID-19, enrolled during active disease. V gene TRBV6-5 combines with J gene TRBJ1-2; D perhaps matches TRBD1 (5 bases). Sequencing was performed on peripheral blood. The CDR3 reads CASSTPTDYGYTF. Written as DNA, the CDR3 is TGTGCCAGCAGTACTCCGACAGACTATGGCTACACCTTC.